Listed below are T cell receptor beta chains from one sample, sequenced in a study of T cells in localized non-small cell lung cancer. TCRdb's copy holds only in-frame clones and misses some; the assay was immunoSEQ multiplex PCR. The table includes some 1,600 clones, less than 25% detected once. The specimen comprised normal lung tissue next to the tumor, sampled before any cancer treatment. The origin of the receptors is a male donor aged 60 or over with stage II lung adenocarcinoma. Each CDR3 is given with its conserved first and last residue. The order of the fields is V gene, clone size, D gene, J gene, CDR3 DNA, CDR3 protein. A D gene is named only where the DNA matches it firmly. Size is stated for part of the rows, as once, few or many counts, or as a class when the clone is expanded.

TRBV29-1	NA	NA	TRBJ1-1	TGCAGCGTTGAAGTCGGTAGATACACTGAAGCTTTCTTT	CSVEVGRYTEAFF
TRBV29-1	few	NA	TRBJ2-3	TGCAGCGTTGAAGGGAGGGCGGGAAATCTAGATACGCAGTATTTT	CSVEGRAGNLDTQYF
TRBV18	NA	NA	TRBJ1-1	TGTGCCAGCTCACCATGGAGGGACACGGTGAGTTACACTGAAGCTTTCTTT	CASSPWRDTVSYTEAFF
TRBV23-1	NA	NA	TRBJ2-5	TGCGCCAGCAGTCAATCGAGAGGGCCTCAAGAGACCCAGTACTTC	CASSQSRGPQETQYF
TRBV19	NA	TRBD1	TRBJ1-5	TGTGCCAGTAGTCTAGGGACAGGAGGCAATCAGCCCCAGCATTTT	CASSLGTGGNQPQHF
TRBV12-5	NA	TRBD2	TRBJ2-7	TGTGCTAGTGGTTTGGTAAGGCGGGAGGAAGATTACGAGCAGTACTTC	CASGLVRREEDYEQYF
TRBV28	once	TRBD1	TRBJ2-7	TGTGCCAGCAGTTCCACCGGACAGGGGGCTCGGAAGCAGTACTTC	CASSSTGQGARKQYF
TRBV14	NA	NA	TRBJ2-2	TGTGCCAGCAGCCAAATCGGGAGCAGGGCCACCGGGGAGCTGTTTTTT	CASSQIGSRATGELFF
TRBV7-2	NA	NA	TRBJ1-2	TGTGCCAGCAGCTCGACGGGGAACTATGGCTACACCTTC	CASSSTGNYGYTF
TRBV29-1	few	NA	TRBJ1-1	TGCAGCGTTGAGGGGTCTAACACTGAAGCTTTCTTT	CSVEGSNTEAFF
TRBV9	few	NA	TRBJ2-1	TGTGCCAGCAGCTTAGGATCCAATGAGCAGTTCTTC	CASSLGSNEQFF
TRBV11-3	few	TRBD1	TRBJ1-2	TGTGCCAGCAGCCAAGGGGACAGAAACTATGGCTACACCTTC	CASSQGDRNYGYTF
TRBV15	NA	NA	TRBJ1-5	TGTGCCACCAGCAGAGCTCTGGGCAGTGAGAATCAGCCCCAGCATTTT	CATSRALGSENQPQHF
TRBV9	NA	TRBD2	TRBJ2-7	TGTGCCAGCAGCGTAGGGGCTAGCGGGATCTACGAGCAGTACTTC	CASSVGASGIYEQYF
TRBV30	few	TRBD2	TRBJ2-3	TGTGCCTGTAGGACGAAGGGGAGGGCAGATACGCAGTATTTT	CACRTKGRADTQYF
TRBV19	NA	NA	TRBJ2-5	TGTGCCAGTAGTGTAGTTGGGGGTCAAGGAGAGACCCAGTACTTC	CASSVVGGQGETQYF
TRBV2	few	TRBD1	TRBJ1-5	TGTGCCAGCAGTTCGGACAGGGCTCAGCCCCAGCATTTT	CASSSDRAQPQHF
TRBV11-3	NA	NA	TRBJ1-3	TGTGCCAGCAGCTTAGAGGTTGGGTCTGGAAACACCATATATTTT	CASSLEVGSGNTIYF